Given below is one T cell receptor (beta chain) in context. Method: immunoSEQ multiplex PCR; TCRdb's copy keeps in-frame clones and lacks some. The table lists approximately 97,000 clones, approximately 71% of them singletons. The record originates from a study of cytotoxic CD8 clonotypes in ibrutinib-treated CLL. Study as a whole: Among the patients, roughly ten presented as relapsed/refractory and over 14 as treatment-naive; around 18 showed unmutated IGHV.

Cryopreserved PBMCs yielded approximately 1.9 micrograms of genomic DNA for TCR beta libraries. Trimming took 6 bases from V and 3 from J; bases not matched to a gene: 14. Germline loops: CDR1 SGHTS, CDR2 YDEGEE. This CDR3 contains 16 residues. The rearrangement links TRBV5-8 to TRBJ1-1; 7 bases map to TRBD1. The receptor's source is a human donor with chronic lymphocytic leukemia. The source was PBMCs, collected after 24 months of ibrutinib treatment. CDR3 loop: CASNVRAGGWYTEAFF. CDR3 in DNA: TGTGCCAGCAATGTTAGGGCAGGGGGATGGTACACTGAAGCTTTCTTT.